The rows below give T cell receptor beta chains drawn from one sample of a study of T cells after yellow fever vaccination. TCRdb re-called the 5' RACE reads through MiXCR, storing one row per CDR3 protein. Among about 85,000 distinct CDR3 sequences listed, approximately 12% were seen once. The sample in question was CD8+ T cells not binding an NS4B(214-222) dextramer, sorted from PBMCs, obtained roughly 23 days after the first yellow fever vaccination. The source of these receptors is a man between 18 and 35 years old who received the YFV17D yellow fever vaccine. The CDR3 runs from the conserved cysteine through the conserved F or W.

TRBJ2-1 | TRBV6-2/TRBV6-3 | CASQGGGGLNEQFF
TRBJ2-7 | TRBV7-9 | CASSLRTAELAGGDYEQYF
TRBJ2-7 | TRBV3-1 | CASSQQSNSFGGGEQYF
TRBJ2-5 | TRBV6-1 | CASSEPGGGKTQYF
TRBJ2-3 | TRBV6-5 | CASSADRATQYF
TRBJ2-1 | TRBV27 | CASSGQGPYNEQFF
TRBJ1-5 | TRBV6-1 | CASIDRGRRGQPQHF
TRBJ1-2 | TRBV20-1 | CSARDWTGGSNGYTF
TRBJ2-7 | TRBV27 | CASTDRDPLYEQYF
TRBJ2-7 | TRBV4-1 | CASSLGHPYEQYF
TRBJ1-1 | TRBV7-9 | CASSLPMNTEAFF
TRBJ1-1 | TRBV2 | CASTQGAEAFF
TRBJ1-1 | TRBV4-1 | CASSHSGGVNTEAFF
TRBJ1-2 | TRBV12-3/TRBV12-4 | CASVTGFLGGYTF
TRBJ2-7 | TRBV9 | CASSVGGVGEQYF
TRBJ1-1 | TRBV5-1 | CASSLDFQAIAFF
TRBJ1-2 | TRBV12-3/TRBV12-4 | CASNPDGGNGYTF
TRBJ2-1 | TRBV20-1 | CSPNGGDVYNEQFF
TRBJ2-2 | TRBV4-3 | CASSRQGAYTGELFF
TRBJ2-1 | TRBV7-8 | CASSPGQGVYNEQFF
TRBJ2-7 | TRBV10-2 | CASSVSWTDPKYEQYF